The subject of this entry is one T cell receptor beta chain. This sample includes further DNA sequences coding for the same CDR3. The CDR3 covers 15 residues. Deletions cut 2 bases from V and 0 bases from J, with 8 bases between. Germline V lookup: CDR1 MNHEY, CDR2 SVGEGT. The entry originates in a study of blood T cell repertoires in COVID-19. Generated by immunoSEQ multiplex PCR, the TCRdb table keeps only in-frame clones and is missing some. The table lists tens of thousands of clones, over 80% of them singletons. The specimen sequenced was peripheral blood. The clonotype originates from a man between 60 and 75 years old with acute or convalescent COVID-19. The gene calls are TRBV6-2 or TRBV6-3 and TRBJ1-5; no reliable D call. The CDR3 DNA sequence: TGTGCCAGCAGTTACAGCGGTTATAGCAATCAGCCCCAGCATTTT. Its translation is CASSYSGYSNQPQHF.